This T cell receptor beta chain was sequenced for a study of a mutant IDH1 vaccine in newly diagnosed glioma. Study at large: Investigators started vaccination 4-6 weeks after radiotherapy alone, or with temozolomide cycles.

Stated time point: week 5, during vaccination. Vaccinated patients received 300 ug of mutant IDH1 20-mer peptide per dose, with topical imiquimod. TCRdb keeps only in-frame clones here, not all; method: immunoSEQ multiplex PCR. The table has under 45,000 clones, roughly four fifths seen once. Comments on this clone: The antigen remains undetermined.

The CDR3 has 16 amino acids. Between the trimmed V and J ends, which lost 4 bases and 4 bases, there was a span of 19 bases. Germline lookup yields CDR1 LGHNA and CDR2 YSLEER. The input for sequencing was PBMCs, taken from a glioma patient whose treatment included an IDH1 peptide vaccine. The chain couples TRBV4-3 to TRBJ1-1, with D perhaps matching TRBD1 (6 bases). The receptor was isolated from a man aged 50 to 60 with glioma. The chain's CDR3 is CASSRSRGIESTEAFF. The CDR3, as DNA: TGCGCCAGCAGCCGAAGCAGGGGAATTGAGAGCACTGAAGCTTTCTTT.